This TCR beta chain comes out of a study of blood T cell repertoires in COVID-19. Germline V gene sequence: CDR1 SQVTM, CDR2 ANQGSEA. V shed 6 bases and J shed 1 base, with 15 bases lying between them. The CDR3 is made up of 15 amino acids. In this sample, this clone turned up a few times. Profiling relied on immunoSEQ multiplex PCR, and the TCRdb table lists in-frame clones only, not all of them. The sample yields 97,000 or so clones, approximately 82% seen once. The sequence came from a man aged 65 to 85 with acute or convalescent COVID-19. The specimen was peripheral blood. J is TRBJ2-2 and V is TRBV29-1; D might be TRBD1 (6 bases). CDR3 DNA sequence: TGCAGCGTCCTTACAGCGACAGGGAACACCGGGGAGCTGTTTTTT. It specifies CSVLTATGNTGELFF.